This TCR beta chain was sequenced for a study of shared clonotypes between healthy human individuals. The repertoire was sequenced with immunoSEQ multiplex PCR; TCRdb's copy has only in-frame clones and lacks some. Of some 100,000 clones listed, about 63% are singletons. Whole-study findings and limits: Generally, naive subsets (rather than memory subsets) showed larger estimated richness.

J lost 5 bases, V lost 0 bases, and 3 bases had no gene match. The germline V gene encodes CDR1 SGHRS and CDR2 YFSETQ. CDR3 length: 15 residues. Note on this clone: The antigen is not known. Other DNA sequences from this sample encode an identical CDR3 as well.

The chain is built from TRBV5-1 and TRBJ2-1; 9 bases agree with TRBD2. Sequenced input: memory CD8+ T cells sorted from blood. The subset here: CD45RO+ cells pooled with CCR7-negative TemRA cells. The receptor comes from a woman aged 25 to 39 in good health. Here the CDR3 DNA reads TGCGCCAGCAGCTTGGGTCTAGCGGGAAACAATGAGCAGTTCTTC. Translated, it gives CASSLGLAGNNEQFF.